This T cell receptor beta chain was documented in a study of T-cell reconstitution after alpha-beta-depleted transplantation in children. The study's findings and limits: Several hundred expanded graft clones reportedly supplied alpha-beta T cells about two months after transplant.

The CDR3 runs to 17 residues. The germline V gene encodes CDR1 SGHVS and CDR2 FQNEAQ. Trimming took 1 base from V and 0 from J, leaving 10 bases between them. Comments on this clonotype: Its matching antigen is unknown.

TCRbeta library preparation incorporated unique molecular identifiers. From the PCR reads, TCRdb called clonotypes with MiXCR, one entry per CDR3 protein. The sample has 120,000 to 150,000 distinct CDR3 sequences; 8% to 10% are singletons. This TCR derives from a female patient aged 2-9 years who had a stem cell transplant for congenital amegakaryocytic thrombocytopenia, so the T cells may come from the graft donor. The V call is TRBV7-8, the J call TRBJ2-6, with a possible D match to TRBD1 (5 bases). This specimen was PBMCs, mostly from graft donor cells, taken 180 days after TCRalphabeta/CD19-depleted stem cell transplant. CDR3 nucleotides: TGTGCCAGCAGCTTAGTGGGGCACAGCTCTGGGGCCAACGTCCTGACTTTC. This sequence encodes CASSLVGHSSGANVLTF. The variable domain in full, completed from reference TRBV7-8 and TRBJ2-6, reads GAGVSQSPRYKVAKRGQDVALRCDPISGHVSLFWYQQALGQGPEFLTYFQNEAQLDKSGLPSDRFFAERPEGSVSTLKIQRTQQEDSAVYLCASSLVGHSSGANVLTFGAGSRLTVL.